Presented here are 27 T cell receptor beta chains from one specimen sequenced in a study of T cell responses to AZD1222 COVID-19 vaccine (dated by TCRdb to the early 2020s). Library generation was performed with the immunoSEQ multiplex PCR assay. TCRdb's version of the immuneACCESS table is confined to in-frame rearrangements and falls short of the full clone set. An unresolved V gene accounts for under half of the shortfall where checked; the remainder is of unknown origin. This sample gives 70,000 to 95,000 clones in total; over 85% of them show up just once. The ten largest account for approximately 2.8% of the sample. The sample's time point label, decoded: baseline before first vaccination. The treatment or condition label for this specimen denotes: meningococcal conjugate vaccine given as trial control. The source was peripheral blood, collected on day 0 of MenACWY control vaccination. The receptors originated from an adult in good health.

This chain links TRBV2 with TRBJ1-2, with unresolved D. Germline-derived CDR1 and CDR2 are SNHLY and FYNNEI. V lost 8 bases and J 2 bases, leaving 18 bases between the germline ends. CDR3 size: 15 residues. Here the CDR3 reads CASDAKGALNYGYTF. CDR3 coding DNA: TGTGCCAGCGACGCTAAGGGAGCCCTAAACTATGGCTACACCTTC.

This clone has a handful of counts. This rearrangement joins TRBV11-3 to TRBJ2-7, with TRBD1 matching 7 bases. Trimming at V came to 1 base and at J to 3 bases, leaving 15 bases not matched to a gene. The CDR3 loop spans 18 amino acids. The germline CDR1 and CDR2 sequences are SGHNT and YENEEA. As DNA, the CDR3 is TGTGCCAGCAGCTTAGCCCTCTCCCGGGACAGAACCCTCTACGAGCAGTACTTC. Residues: CASSLALSRDRTLYEQYF.

The CDR3 DNA is TGTGCCTGGAGTCCTAGGGTGGATGGCTACACCTTC. Its protein is CAWSPRVDGYTF. The chain uses TRBV30 and TRBJ1-2, with unresolved D. The germline gives CDR1 GTSNPN, CDR2 SVGIG (reference sequence). This CDR3 region has 12 residues. Trimming removed 2 bases from V and 6 bases from J, with 10 bases in between.

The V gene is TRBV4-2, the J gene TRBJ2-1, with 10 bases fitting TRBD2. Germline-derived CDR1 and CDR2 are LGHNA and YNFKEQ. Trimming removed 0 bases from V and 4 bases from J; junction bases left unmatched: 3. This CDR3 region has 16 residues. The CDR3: CASSQEPSGGYNEQFF. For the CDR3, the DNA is TGTGCCAGCAGCCAAGAGCCTAGCGGGGGTTACAATGAGCAGTTCTTC.

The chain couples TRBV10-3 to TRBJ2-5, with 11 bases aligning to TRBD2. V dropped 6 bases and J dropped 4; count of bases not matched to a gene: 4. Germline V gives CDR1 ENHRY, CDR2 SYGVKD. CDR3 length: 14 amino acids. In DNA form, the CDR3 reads TGTGCCATCAGGGGACTAGCGGACGGAGAGACCCAGTACTTC. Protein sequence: CAIRGLADGETQYF.

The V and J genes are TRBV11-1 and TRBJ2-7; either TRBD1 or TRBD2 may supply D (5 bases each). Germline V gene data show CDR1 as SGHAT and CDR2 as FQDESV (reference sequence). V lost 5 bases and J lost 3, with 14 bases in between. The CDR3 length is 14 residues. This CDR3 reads CASSRPGTSYEQYF. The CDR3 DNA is TGTGCCAGCAGCCGACCCGGGACCAGCTACGAGCAGTACTTC.

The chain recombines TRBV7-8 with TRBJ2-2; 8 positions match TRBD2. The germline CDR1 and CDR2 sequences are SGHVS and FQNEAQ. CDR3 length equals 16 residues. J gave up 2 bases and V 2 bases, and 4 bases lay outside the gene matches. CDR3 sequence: CASSLKLAANTGELFF. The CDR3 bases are TGTGCCAGCAGCTTAAAACTAGCGGCAAACACCGGGGAGCTGTTTTTT.

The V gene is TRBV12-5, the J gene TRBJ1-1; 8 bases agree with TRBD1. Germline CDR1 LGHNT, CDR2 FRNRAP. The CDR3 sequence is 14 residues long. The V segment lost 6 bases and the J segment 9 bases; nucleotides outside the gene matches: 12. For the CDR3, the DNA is TGTGCTAGTGGCCGAGGCGCGGGACAGGTTAAAGCTTTCTTT. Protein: CASGRGAGQVKAFF.

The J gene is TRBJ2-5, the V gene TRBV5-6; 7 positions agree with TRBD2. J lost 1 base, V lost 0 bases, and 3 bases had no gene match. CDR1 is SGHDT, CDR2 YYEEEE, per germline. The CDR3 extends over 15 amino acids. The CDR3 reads CASSLVGGGQETQYF. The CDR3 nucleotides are TGTGCCAGCAGCTTGGTAGGCGGGGGCCAAGAGACCCAGTACTTC. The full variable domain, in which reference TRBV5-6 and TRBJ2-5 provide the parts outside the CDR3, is DAGVTQSPTHLIKTRGQQVTLRCSPKSGHDTVSWYQQALGQGPQFIFQYYEEEERQRGNFPDRFSGHQFPNYSSELNVNALLLGDSALYLCASSLVGGGQETQYFGPGTRLLVL.

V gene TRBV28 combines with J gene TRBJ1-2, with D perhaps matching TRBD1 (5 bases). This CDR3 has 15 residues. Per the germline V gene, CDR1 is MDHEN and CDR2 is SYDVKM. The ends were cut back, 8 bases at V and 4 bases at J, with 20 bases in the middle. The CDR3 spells CASLPRGRTSYGYTF. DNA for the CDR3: TGTGCCAGCCTACCTCGGGGCAGAACCTCCTATGGCTACACCTTC.

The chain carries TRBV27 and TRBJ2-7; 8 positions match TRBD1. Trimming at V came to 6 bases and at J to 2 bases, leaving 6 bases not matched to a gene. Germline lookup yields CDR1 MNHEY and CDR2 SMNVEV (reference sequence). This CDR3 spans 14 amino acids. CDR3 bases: TGTGCCAGCAGGAAAGACAGGGGAGCCTACGAGCAGTACTTC. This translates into CASRKDRGAYEQYF.

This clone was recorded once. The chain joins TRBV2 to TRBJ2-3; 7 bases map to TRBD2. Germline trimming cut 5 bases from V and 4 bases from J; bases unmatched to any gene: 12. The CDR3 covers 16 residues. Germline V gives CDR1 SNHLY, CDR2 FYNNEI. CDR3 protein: CASSFQGSGLADTQYF. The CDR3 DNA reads TGTGCCAGCAGTTTCCAGGGTAGCGGGCTGGCAGATACGCAGTATTTT.

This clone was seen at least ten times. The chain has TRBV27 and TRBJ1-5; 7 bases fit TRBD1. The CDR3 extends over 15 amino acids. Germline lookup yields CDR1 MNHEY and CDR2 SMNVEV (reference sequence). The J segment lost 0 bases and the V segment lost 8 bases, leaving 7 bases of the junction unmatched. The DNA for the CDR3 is TGTGCCAGCGGGGAGACAGGGTATAGCAATCAGCCCCAGCATTTT. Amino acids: CASGETGYSNQPQHF.

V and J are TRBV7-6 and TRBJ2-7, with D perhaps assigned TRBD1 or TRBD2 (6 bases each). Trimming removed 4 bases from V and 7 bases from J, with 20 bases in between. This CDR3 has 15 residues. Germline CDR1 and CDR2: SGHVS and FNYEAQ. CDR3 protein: CASSSNTGTLGEQYF. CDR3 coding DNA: TGTGCCAGCAGCTCAAACACAGGGACTTTGGGGGAGCAGTACTTC.

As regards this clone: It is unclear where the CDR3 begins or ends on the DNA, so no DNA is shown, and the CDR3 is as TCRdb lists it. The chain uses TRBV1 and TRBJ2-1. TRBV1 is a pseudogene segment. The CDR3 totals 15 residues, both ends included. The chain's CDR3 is CTSSQDVGAGNEQFF.

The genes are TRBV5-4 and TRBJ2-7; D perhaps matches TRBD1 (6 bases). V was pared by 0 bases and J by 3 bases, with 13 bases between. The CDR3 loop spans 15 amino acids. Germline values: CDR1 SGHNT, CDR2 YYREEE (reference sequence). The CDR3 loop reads CASSLGGRGVYEQYF. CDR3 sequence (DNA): TGTGCCAGCAGCTTGGGGGGCAGGGGCGTCTACGAGCAGTACTTC.

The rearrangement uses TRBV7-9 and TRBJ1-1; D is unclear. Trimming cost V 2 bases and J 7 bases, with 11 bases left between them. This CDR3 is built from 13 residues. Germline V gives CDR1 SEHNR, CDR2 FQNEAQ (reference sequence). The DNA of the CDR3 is TGTGCCAGCAGCTTATGGCCGGAATTTGAAGCTTTCTTT. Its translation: CASSLWPEFEAFF.

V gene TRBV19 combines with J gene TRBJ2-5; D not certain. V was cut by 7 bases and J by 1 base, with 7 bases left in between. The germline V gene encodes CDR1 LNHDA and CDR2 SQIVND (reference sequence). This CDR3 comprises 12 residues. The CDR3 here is CASTGSQETQYF. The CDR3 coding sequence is TGTGCCAGTACGGGCAGCCAAGAGACCCAGTACTTC.

CDR3 nucleotide sequence: TGTGCCAGCAGTTTAGGACCGACAGTTTCGAATCAGCCCCAGCATTTT. Translation: CASSLGPTVSNQPQHF. The genes are TRBV28 and TRBJ1-5; the D gene is possibly TRBD1 (5 bases). CDR3 length equals 16 residues. Germline CDR1 reads MDHEN; CDR2 reads SYDVKM. V dropped 2 bases and J dropped 4 bases, with 15 bases sitting between them.

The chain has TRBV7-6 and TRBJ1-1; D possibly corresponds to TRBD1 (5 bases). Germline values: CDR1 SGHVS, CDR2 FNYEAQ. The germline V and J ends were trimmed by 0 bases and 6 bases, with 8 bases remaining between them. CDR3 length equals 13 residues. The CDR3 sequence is CASSLAVGAEAFF. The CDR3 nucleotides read TGTGCCAGCAGCTTAGCGGTGGGGGCTGAAGCTTTCTTT.

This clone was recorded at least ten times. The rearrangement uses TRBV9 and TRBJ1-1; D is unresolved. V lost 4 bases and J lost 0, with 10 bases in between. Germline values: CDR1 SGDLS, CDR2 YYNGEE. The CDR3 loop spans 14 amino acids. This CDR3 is CASSTDTVNTEAFF. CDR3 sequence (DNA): TGTGCCAGCAGCACCGACACGGTGAACACTGAAGCTTTCTTT.

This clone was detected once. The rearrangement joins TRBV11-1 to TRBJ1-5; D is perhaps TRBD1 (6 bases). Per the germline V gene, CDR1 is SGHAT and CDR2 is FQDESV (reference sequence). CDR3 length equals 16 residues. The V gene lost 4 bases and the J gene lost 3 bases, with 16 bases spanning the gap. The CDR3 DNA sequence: TGTGCCAGCAGCTCCCCGAAACGGGGGCCCAATCAGCCCCAGCATTTT. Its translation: CASSSPKRGPNQPQHF.

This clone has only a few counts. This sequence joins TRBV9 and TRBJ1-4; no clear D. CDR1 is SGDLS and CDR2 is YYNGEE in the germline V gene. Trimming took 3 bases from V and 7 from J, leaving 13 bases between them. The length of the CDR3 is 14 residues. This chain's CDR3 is CASSGTGGSEKLFF. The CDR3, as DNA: TGTGCCAGCAGCGGGACGGGCGGAAGTGAAAAACTGTTTTTT.

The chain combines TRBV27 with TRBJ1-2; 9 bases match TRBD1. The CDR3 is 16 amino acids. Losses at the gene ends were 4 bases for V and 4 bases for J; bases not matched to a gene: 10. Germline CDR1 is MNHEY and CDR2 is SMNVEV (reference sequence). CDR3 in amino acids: CASSSNTGGFGYGYTF. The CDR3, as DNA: TGTGCCAGCAGTTCTAACACAGGGGGCTTCGGCTATGGCTACACCTTC.

CDR3 amino acids: CASSPSDREYSPLHF. The CDR3 nucleotides are TGTGCCAGCTCACCATCCGACAGGGAGTATTCACCCCTCCACTTT. The chain joins TRBV18 to TRBJ1-6; 7 bases map to TRBD1. From germline, CDR1 is KGHSH and CDR2 LQKENI. The CDR3 is made up of 15 amino acids. The V segment lost 2 bases and the J segment 8 bases; nucleotides outside the gene matches: 6.

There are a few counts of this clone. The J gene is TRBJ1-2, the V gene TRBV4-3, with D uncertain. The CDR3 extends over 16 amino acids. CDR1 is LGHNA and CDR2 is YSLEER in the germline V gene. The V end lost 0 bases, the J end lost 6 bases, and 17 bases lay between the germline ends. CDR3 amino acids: CASSQDSGPTGNGYTF. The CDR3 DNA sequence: TGCGCCAGCAGCCAAGACTCCGGACCTACGGGAAATGGCTACACCTTC.

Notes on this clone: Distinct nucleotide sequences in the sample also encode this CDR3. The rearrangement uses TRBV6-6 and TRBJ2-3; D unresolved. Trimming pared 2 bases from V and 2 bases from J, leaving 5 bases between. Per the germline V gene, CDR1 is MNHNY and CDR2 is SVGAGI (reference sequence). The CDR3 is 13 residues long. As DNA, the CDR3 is TGTGCCAGCAGTTACACGAACACAGATACGCAGTATTTT. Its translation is CASSYTNTDTQYF.